This TCR beta chain was found in a study of response to subunit inactivated influenza vaccine. Via MiXCR, TCRdb re-called the RT-PCR reads, giving one row per CDR3 protein. Among around 530,000 distinct CDR3 sequences listed, roughly 12% were seen once. The CDR3 has 12 residues. Trimming took off 7 bases at V and 7 bases at J, with 14 bases between the two ends. A word on this clonotype: What it binds is unknown.

The study, taken as a whole, reports: A suggestion made by the authors is that each seasonal influenza vaccination recruits few new T cells.

This TCR was recovered from a man aged 50-60 years who received an inactivated influenza vaccine. This sequence joins TRBV12-3 or TRBV12-4 and TRBJ2-7; D unclear. Sequencing was performed on PBMCs from blood, taken on the day of vaccination. DNA of the CDR3: TGTGCCAGCACTGACCGAGGATGGGAGCAGTACTTC. Translated, it gives CASTDRGWEQYF.